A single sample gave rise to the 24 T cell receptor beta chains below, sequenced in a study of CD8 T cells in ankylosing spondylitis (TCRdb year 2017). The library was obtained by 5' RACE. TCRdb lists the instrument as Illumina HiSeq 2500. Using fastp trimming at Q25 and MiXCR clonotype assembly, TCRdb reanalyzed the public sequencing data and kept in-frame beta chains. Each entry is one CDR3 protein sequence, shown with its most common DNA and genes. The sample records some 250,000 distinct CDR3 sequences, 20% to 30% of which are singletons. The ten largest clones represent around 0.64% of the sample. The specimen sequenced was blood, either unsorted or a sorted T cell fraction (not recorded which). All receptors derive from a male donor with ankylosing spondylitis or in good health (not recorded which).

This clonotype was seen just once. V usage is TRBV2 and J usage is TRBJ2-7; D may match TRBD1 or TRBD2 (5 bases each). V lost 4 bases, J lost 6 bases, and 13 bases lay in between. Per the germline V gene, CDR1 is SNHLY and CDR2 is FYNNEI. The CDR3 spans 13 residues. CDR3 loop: CASSAEGSSEQYF. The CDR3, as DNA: TGTGCCAGCAGTGCTGAGGGGTCGAGCGAGCAGTACTTC.

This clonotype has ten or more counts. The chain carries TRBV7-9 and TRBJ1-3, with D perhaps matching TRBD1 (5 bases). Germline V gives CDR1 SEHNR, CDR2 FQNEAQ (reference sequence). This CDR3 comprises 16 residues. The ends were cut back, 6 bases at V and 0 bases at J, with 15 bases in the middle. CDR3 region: CASSPTPGSSGNTIYF. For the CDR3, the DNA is TGTGCCAGCAGTCCGACCCCAGGGAGCTCTGGAAACACCATATATTTT.

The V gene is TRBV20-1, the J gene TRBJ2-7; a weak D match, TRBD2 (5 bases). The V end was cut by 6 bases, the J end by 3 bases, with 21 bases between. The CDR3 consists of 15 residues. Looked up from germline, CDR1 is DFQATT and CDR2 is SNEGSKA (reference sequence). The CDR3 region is CSANLPDSWYYEQYF. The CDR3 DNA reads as TGCAGTGCAAACCTCCCGGACTCCTGGTACTACGAGCAGTACTTC.

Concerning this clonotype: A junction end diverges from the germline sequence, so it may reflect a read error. CDR3 residues: CASSVTSGTSTDTQYF. The CDR3 DNA is TGTGCCAGCAGCGTAACTAGCGGTACTAGCACAGATACGCAGTATTTT. V gene TRBV7-3 combines with J gene TRBJ2-3; 8 bases match TRBD2. The CDR3 sequence is 16 residues long. CDR1 is SGHTA, CDR2 FQGTGA, per germline.

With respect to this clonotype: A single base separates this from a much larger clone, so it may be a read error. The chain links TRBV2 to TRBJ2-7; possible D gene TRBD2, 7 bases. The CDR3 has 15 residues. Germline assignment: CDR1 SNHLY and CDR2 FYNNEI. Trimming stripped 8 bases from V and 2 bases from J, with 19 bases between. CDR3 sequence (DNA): TGTGCCAGCGGGGGGGCGAGGGGGAGGGCCTACGAGCAGTACTTC. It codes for CASGGARGRAYEQYF.

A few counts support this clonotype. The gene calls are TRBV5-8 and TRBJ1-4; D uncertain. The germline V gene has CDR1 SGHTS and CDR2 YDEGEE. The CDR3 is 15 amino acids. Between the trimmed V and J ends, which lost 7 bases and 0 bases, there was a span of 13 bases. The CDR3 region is CASFLSGSTNEKLFF. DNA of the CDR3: TGTGCCAGCTTCCTAAGTGGGTCAACTAATGAAAAACTGTTTTTT.

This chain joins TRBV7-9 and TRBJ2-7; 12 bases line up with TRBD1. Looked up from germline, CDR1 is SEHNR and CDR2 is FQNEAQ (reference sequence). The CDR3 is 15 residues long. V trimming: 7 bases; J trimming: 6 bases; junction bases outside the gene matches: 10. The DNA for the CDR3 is TGTGCCAGCACCCAGGGGGGGACAGGGGGCTCCGAGCAGTACTTC. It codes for CASTQGGTGGSEQYF.

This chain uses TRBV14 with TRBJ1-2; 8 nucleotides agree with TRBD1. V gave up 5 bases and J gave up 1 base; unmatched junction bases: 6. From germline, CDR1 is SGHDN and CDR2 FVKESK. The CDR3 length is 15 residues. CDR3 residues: CASSAKTGVNYGYTF. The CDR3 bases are TGTGCCAGCAGCGCAAAGACAGGGGTTAACTATGGCTACACCTTC.

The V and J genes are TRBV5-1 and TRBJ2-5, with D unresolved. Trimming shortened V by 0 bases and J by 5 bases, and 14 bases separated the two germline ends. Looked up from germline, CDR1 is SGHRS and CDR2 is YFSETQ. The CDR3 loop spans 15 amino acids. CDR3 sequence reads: CASSLGPGREETQYF. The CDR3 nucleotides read TGCGCCAGCAGCTTGGGTCCAGGTCGTGAGGAGACCCAGTACTTC.

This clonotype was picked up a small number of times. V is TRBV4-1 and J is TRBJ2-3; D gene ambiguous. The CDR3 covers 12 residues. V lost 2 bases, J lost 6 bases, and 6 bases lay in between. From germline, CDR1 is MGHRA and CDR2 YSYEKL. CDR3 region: CASSQRRDTQYF. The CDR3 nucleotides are TGCGCCAGCAGCCAAAGGCGGGATACGCAGTATTTT.

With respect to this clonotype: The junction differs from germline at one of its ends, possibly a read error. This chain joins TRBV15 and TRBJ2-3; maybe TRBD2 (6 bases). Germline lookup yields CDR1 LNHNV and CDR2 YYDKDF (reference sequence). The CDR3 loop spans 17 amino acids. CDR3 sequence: CATSLRRVAGPKGTRYF. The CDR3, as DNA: TGTGCCACCAGTTTGAGGAGGGTCGCGGGGCCCAAGGGTACGCGGTATTTT.

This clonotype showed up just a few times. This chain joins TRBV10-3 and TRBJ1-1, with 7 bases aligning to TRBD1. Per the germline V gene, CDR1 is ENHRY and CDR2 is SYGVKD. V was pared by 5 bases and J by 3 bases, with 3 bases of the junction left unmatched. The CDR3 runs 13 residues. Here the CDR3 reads CAISNRGDTEAFF. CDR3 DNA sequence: TGTGCCATCAGTAACAGGGGTGACACTGAAGCTTTCTTT.

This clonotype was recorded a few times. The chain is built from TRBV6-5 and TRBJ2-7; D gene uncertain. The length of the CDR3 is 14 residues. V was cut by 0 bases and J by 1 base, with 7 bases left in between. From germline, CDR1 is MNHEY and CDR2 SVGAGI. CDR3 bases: TGTGCCAGCAGTTACTCCCGGGCATCCTACGAGCAGTACTTC. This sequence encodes CASSYSRASYEQYF.

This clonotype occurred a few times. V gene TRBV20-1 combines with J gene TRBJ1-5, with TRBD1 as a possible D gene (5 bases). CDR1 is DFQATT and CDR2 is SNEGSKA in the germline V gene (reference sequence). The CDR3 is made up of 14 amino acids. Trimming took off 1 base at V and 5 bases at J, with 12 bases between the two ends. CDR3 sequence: CSARGRDLHQPQHF. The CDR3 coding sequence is TGCAGTGCTAGAGGCAGGGATCTTCATCAGCCCCAGCATTTT.

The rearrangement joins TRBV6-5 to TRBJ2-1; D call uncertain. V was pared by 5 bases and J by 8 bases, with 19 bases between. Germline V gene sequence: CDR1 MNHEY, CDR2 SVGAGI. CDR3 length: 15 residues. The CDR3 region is CASSTLGSALDEQFF. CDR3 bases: TGTGCCAGCAGTACACTCGGCAGCGCATTAGATGAGCAGTTCTTC.

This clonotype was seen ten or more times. The CDR3 reads CASSLRGTDTQYF. Here the CDR3 DNA reads TGTGCCAGCAGTTTAAGAGGCACAGATACGCAGTATTTT. The V and J genes are TRBV12-3 or TRBV12-4 and TRBJ2-3; D gene ambiguous. Between the trimmed V and J ends, which lost 2 bases and 1 base, there was a span of 4 bases. The CDR3 is 13 residues long.

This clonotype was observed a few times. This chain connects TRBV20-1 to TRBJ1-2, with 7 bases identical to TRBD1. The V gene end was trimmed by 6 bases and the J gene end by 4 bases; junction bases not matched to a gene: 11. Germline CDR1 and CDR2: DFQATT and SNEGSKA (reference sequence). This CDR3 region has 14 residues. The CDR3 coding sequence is TGCAGTGCGACCAAGACAGGGTTAGGCTATGGCTACACCTTC. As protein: CSATKTGLGYGYTF.

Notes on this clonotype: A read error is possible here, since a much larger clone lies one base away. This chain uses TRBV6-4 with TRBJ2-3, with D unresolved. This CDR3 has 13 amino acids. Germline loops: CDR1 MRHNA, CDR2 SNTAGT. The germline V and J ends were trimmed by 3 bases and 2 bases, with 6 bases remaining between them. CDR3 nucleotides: TGTGCCAGCAGTGAGGAGTACACAGATACGCAGTATTTT. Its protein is CASSEEYTDTQYF.

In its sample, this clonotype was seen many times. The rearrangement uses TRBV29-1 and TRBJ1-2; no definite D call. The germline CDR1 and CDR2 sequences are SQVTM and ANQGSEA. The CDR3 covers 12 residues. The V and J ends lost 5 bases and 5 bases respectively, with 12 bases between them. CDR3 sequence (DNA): TGCAGCGTTACCGAGATGGGGTATGGCTACACCTTC. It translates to CSVTEMGYGYTF.

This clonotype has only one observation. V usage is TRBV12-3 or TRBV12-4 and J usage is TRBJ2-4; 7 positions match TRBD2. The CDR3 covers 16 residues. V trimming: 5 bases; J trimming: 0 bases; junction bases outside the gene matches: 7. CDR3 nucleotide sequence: TGTGCCAGCAGTAAAGGGAGGGTTACAGCCAAAAACATTCAGTACTTC. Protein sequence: CASSKGRVTAKNIQYF.

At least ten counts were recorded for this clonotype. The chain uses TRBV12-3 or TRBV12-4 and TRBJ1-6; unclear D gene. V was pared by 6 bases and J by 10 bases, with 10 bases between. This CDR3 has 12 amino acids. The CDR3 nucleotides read TGTGCCAGCAGCCCTGAGAACTCACCCCTCCACTTT. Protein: CASSPENSPLHF.

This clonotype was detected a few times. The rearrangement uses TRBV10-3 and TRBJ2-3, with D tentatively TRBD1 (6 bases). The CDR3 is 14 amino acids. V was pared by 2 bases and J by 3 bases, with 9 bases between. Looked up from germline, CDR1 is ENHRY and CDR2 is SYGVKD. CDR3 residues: CAISEVGATDTQYF. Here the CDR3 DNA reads TGTGCCATCAGTGAGGTGGGGGCTACAGATACGCAGTATTTT.

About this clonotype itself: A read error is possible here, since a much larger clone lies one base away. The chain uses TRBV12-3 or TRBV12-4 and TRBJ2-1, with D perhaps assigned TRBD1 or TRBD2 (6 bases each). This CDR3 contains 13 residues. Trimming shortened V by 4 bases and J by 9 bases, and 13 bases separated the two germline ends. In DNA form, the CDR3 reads TGTGCCAGCAGTTCCCTAAGGGGGGTTGAGCAGTTCTTC. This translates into CASSSLRGVEQFF.

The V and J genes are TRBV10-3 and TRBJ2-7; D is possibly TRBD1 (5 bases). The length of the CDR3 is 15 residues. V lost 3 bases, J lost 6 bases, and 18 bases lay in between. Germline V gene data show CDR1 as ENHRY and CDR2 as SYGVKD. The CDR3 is CAISDRVVEFGEQYF. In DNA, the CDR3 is TGTGCCATCAGTGACAGGGTAGTAGAGTTCGGCGAGCAGTACTTC.